The 15 T cell receptor beta chains presented below share a single source sample, sequenced in a study of blood T cell repertoires in COVID-19. TCRdb's copy holds only in-frame clones and misses some; the assay was immunoSEQ multiplex PCR. This table holds a few hundred thousand clones, 80% to 90% found once. The sequenced sample consisted of PBMCs or T cells enriched from blood (not recorded which). The receptors come from a man in his thirties or forties who had recovered from COVID-19.

This clone came up a few times. This chain's CDR3 is CASSPIYGTGGRGNTIYF. DNA for the CDR3: TGTGCCAGCAGCCCTATTTACGGGACAGGGGGCAGAGGAAACACCATATATTTT. This chain joins TRBV28 and TRBJ1-3; TRBD1 agrees at 12 bases. J gave up 4 bases and V 6 bases, and 13 bases lay outside the gene matches. Looked up from germline, CDR1 is MDHEN and CDR2 is SYDVKM. The CDR3 has 18 amino acids.

The chain couples TRBV7-8 to TRBJ1-2; 7 positions match TRBD1. CDR3 length: 14 amino acids. The germline V gene has CDR1 SGHVS and CDR2 FQNEAQ. Losses at the gene ends were 0 bases for V and 7 bases for J; bases not matched to a gene: 5. CDR3 residues: CASSLAEGAGGYTF. The CDR3 bases are TGTGCCAGCAGCTTAGCGGAGGGGGCGGGTGGCTACACCTTC.

This sequence joins TRBV11-2 and TRBJ1-4; D not resolved. CDR1 and CDR2 (germline): SGHAT, FQNNGV. V lost 4 bases and J 0 bases, leaving 9 bases between the germline ends. The CDR3 covers 15 residues. The DNA for the CDR3 is TGTGCCAGCAGCTGGGGAGGGACAACTAATGAAAAACTGTTTTTT. The encoded protein is CASSWGGTTNEKLFF.

V and J are TRBV3-1 (or the pseudogene TRBV3-2) and TRBJ2-7; 12 bases align to TRBD2. With V trimmed by 6 bases and J by 7 bases, 10 bases remained unmatched. Germline assignment: CDR1 LGHDT and CDR2 YNNKEL (reference sequence). This CDR3 spans 15 amino acids. The CDR3 loop is CASSPGTSGLGEQYF. The CDR3 nucleotides are TGTGCCAGCAGTCCCGGGACTAGCGGGTTAGGAGAGCAGTACTTC.

This chain's CDR3 is CASSEASRFWTEAFF. The CDR3 region has the DNA TGTGCCAGCAGTGAAGCATCGAGGTTTTGGACTGAAGCTTTCTTT. V is TRBV6-1 and J is TRBJ1-1, with D unresolved. The germline V gene encodes CDR1 MNHNS and CDR2 SASEGT. There are 15 residues in the CDR3. Deletions cut 0 bases from V and 5 bases from J, with 13 bases between.

The chain recombines TRBV7-2 with TRBJ1-6; the match to TRBD1 covers 9 bases. Trimming took 4 bases from V and 0 from J; bases not matched to a gene: 4. This CDR3 spans 17 amino acids. Germline CDR1 SGHTA, CDR2 FQGNSA. The CDR3 DNA follows: TGTGCCAGCAGCTCAGCGACAGGGGGCTCCTATAATTCACCCCTCCACTTT. Its translation is CASSSATGGSYNSPLHF.

The CDR3 reads CATSDGAAPVNQPQHF. DNA of the CDR3: TGTGCCACCAGTGATGGGGCGGCTCCAGTGAATCAGCCCCAGCATTTT. The rearrangement links TRBV24-1 to TRBJ1-5, with TRBD1 as a possible D gene (5 bases). Germline CDR1 reads KGHDR; CDR2 reads SFDVKD. The CDR3 runs to 16 residues. V was cut by 3 bases and J by 4 bases, with 15 bases left in between.

This rearrangement joins TRBV25-1 to TRBJ2-5; a possible D gene is TRBD1 (7 bases). This CDR3 comprises 15 residues. Looked up from germline, CDR1 is MGHDK and CDR2 is SYGVNS. V was shortened by 6 bases and J by 6 bases, with 20 bases between the two germline ends. CDR3 residues: CASRRDRRGGKTQYF. The CDR3 DNA reads as TGTGCCAGCAGGAGGGACAGACGAGGGGGGAAGACCCAGTACTTC.

The gene calls are TRBV18 and TRBJ2-1, with 8 bases aligning to TRBD2. V shed 8 bases and J 5 bases; nucleotides not matched to a gene: 17. CDR3 length equals 17 residues. Per germline, CDR1 KGHSH and CDR2 LQKENI. Written as DNA, the CDR3 is TGTGCCAGCGCAAGGGGAGACCGCGGGAGGTCACACAATGAGCAGTTCTTC. This codes for CASARGDRGRSHNEQFF. The variable domain in full, completed from reference TRBV18 and TRBJ2-1, reads NAGVMQNPRHLVRRRGQEARLRCSPMKGHSHVYWYRQLPEEGLKFMVYLQKENIIDESGMPKERFSAEFPKEGPSILRIQQVVRGDSAAYFCASARGDRGRSHNEQFFGPGTRLTVL.

This sequence joins TRBV14 and TRBJ2-1; 12 bases are shared with TRBD2. The V and J ends lost 4 bases and 3 bases, in that order; junction bases with no gene match: 4. The CDR3 spans 16 residues. Germline CDR1 is SGHDN and CDR2 is FVKESK. In DNA form, the CDR3 reads TGTGCCAGCAGCCCGAGACTAGCGGGAGACTACAATGAGCAGTTCTTC. This encodes CASSPRLAGDYNEQFF.

The chain has TRBV19 and TRBJ2-5, with 12 nucleotides matching TRBD1. This CDR3 contains 14 residues. Germline lookup yields CDR1 LNHDA and CDR2 SQIVND (reference sequence). V lost 8 bases, J lost 7 bases, and 8 bases stayed unmatched. Here the CDR3 reads CASAGTGGLGTQYF. The CDR3 DNA sequence: TGTGCCAGTGCCGGGACAGGGGGCCTCGGGACCCAGTACTTC.

CDR3 in DNA: TGCGCCAGCAGCCAAGAATATAGCGGGGGGCCGTCAGATACGCAGTATTTT. This encodes CASSQEYSGGPSDTQYF. V is TRBV4-1 and J is TRBJ2-3; 10 bases agree with TRBD2. The V gene's germline CDR1 is MGHRA and CDR2 YSYEKL. The trim removed 0 bases at V and 4 bases at J, leaving 7 bases unmatched. The CDR3 length is 17 residues.

This clone was found once. V usage is TRBV7-9 and J usage is TRBJ1-4; no definite D call. This CDR3 region has 17 residues. The ends were cut back, 2 bases at V and 3 bases at J, with 16 bases in the middle. Per the germline V gene, CDR1 is SEHNR and CDR2 is FQNEAQ (reference sequence). DNA of the CDR3: TGTGCCAGCAGCTTAAGCCGGGGAGGTATCGCTAATGAAAAACTGTTTTTT. This sequence encodes CASSLSRGGIANEKLFF.

The chain combines TRBV5-1 with TRBJ2-3; D uncertain. The V gene lost 0 bases and the J gene lost 2 bases, with 7 bases spanning the gap. Germline V gives CDR1 SGHRS, CDR2 YFSETQ. The CDR3 is made up of 14 amino acids. DNA for the CDR3: TGCGCCAGCAGCTTGGGGCTGATCACAGATACGCAGTATTTT. The encoded protein is CASSLGLITDTQYF.

The CDR3 DNA reads as TGTGCCAGCGTGCAGGGAACGGGAAACACCATATATTTT. Translated: CASVQGTGNTIYF. The chain joins TRBV11-2 to TRBJ1-3, with D perhaps TRBD1 (5 bases). From germline, CDR1 is SGHAT and CDR2 FQNNGV. The CDR3 covers 13 residues. V gave up 8 bases and J gave up 4 bases, with 12 bases separating them.